Below, 6 T cell receptor beta chains from the same sample are listed, as sequenced in a study of OX40 agonist ivuxolimab in advanced cancers. The data were produced by immunoSEQ multiplex PCR, yet TCRdb's version contains in-frame clones alone and is incomplete. Here the sample spans 45,000 to 60,000 clones, about 79% being singletons. Sequencing was performed on CD4+ or CD8+ T cells sorted from blood, taken in a trial of the OX40 agonist ivuxolimab. These TCRs come from an adult with an advanced solid tumor such as melanoma, head and neck, liver or kidney cancer.

This chain joins TRBV6-5 and TRBJ2-7; no definite D call. V lost 6 bases, J lost 5 bases, and 11 bases lay in between. Germline lookup yields CDR1 MNHEY and CDR2 SVGAGI. This CDR3 comprises 12 residues. The CDR3 region is CASSPRRDEQYF. The CDR3, as DNA: TGTGCCAGCAGCCCCCGTCGGGACGAGCAGTACTTC.

The chain is built from TRBV29-1 and TRBJ1-2; maybe TRBD1 (6 bases). V was shortened by 7 bases and J by 6 bases, with 15 bases between the two germline ends. The CDR3 has 12 amino acids. Germline CDR1 and CDR2: SQVTM and ANQGSEA. In nucleotides, the CDR3 is TGCAGCGACAGGGACCCTTTTGATGGCTACACCTTC. It translates to CSDRDPFDGYTF.

This chain links TRBV7-9 with TRBJ2-1; no clear D. This CDR3 comprises 12 residues. Trimming removed 8 bases from V and 10 bases from J, with 15 bases in between. Germline V gives CDR1 SEHNR, CDR2 FQNEAQ (reference sequence). CDR3 in DNA: TGTGCCAGCGCCCCCGGAGAACGCGAGCAGTTCTTC. It encodes CASAPGEREQFF.

This chain uses TRBV13 with TRBJ1-1; 11 bases fit TRBD1. V lost 3 bases, J lost 4 bases, and 4 bases stayed unmatched. From germline, CDR1 is PRHDT and CDR2 FYEKMQ (reference sequence). CDR3 size: 15 residues. The chain's CDR3 is CASSFRGQGGTEAFF. The CDR3 coding sequence is TGTGCCAGCAGCTTTAGGGGACAGGGGGGCACTGAAGCTTTCTTT.

This chain links TRBV25-1 with TRBJ1-5, with D hard to call. Per the germline V gene, CDR1 is MGHDK and CDR2 is SYGVNS. V shed 0 bases and J shed 5 bases, with 8 bases lying between them. The CDR3 extends over 14 amino acids. Here the CDR3 reads CASSEYSHDQPQHF. The CDR3 DNA reads as TGTGCCAGCAGTGAATACAGTCACGATCAGCCCCAGCATTTT. The full variable domain, its missing parts supplied by reference TRBV25-1 and TRBJ1-5, is EADIYQTPRYLVIGTGKKITLECSQTMGHDKMYWYQQDPGMELHLIHYSYGVNSTEKGDLSSESTVSRIRTEHFPLTLESARPSHTSQYLCASSEYSHDQPQHFGDGTRLSIL.

The CDR3 nucleotides read TGTGCCAGCAGCGGAAGTGGCCCAGGGCGGGCTGAAGCTTTCTTT. Translated: CASSGSGPGRAEAFF. The rearrangement joins TRBV7-3 to TRBJ1-1, with a tentative D call TRBD1 (5 bases). There are 15 residues in the CDR3. Between the trimmed V and J ends, which lost 5 bases and 6 bases, there was a span of 19 bases. CDR1 is SGHTA, CDR2 FQGTGA, per germline.